The 9 T cell receptor beta chains listed next were all sequenced from one sample in a study of molecular identifiers for immune sequencing clone quantification. Using its own MiXCR run on the PCR reads, TCRdb lists one record per CDR3 protein. The table lists about 6,100 distinct CDR3 sequences, about 15% of them singletons. Sequencing was done on a sample of naive CD8+ T cells from blood, with Jurkat cell RNA spiked in. Subset noted: FACS-sorted CD8+CD4-CCR7+CD45RA+ naive T cells. These receptors all stem from a human donor in good health. Some libraries in this study had Jurkat cell RNA spiked in.

This sequence joins TRBV7-2 and TRBJ1-1; D unresolved. The CDR3 has 16 amino acids. Trimming took 5 bases from V and 3 from J, leaving 19 bases between them. Germline V CDR1 and CDR2: SGHTA, FQGNSA. The chain's CDR3 is CASSHSPGYLDTEAFF. The CDR3 coding sequence is TGTGCCAGCAGCCATTCCCCTGGATACTTGGACACTGAAGCTTTCTTT.

This clonotype qualifies as medium-sized (0.01 to 0.1%). The CDR3 sequence: CASSWTPGQGGRAKNIQYF. As DNA, the CDR3 is TGTGCCAGCAGTTGGACCCCGGGACAGGGGGGAAGAGCCAAAAACATTCAGTACTTC. V usage is TRBV6-2 or TRBV6-3 and J usage is TRBJ2-4; 11 bases are shared with TRBD1. V lost 4 bases, J lost 0 bases, and 11 bases stayed unmatched. The germline CDR1 and CDR2 sequences are MNHEY and SVGEGT. CDR3 length: 19 residues.

By sample fraction, this clonotype is medium-sized. The chain uses TRBV27 and TRBJ2-7, with D hard to call. The V end was cut by 3 bases, the J end by 2 bases, with 11 bases between. This CDR3 has 14 residues. Germline CDR1 is MNHEY and CDR2 is SMNVEV (reference sequence). The CDR3 nucleotides read TGTGCCAGCAGTTTCCGCGAAGCCGCCTACGAGCAGTACTTC. It codes for CASSFREAAYEQYF.

Worth noting for this clonotype: This may arise from a read error, as a much more abundant clone is one base away. The V call is TRBV12-3 or TRBV12-4, the J call TRBJ1-2, with 8 bases aligning to TRBD1. This CDR3 contains 13 residues. The CDR3, as DNA: TGTGCCAGTCTTGGGACAGGCCGCTATGGCTACATCTTC. Encoded protein: CASLGTGRYGYIF.

Relative to its sample, this clonotype is medium-sized. The V and J genes are TRBV4-3 and TRBJ2-7; D not certain. CDR1 is LGHNA and CDR2 is YSLEER in the germline V gene. V was clipped by 3 bases and J by 3 bases, with 15 bases between them. The CDR3 covers 15 residues. As DNA, the CDR3 is TGCGCCAGCAGCCACGACCTCACAGCTTACTACGAGCAGTACTTC. As protein: CASSHDLTAYYEQYF.

This clonotype is medium-sized in the sample. This chain connects TRBV7-9 to TRBJ2-5; D unclear. CDR1 and CDR2 (germline): SEHNR, FQNEAQ (reference sequence). This CDR3 is 13 amino acids long. The germline V and J ends were trimmed by 5 bases and 0 bases, with 7 bases remaining between them. The CDR3 protein is CASSPSYQETQYF. Written as DNA, the CDR3 is TGTGCCAGCAGCCCCTCGTACCAAGAGACCCAGTACTTC.

This clonotype rates as medium-sized. The CDR3, as DNA: TGTGCCAGTAGTACAGGACAGGGACTATCCTACGAGCAGTACTTC. This translates into CASSTGQGLSYEQYF. The V and J genes are TRBV19 and TRBJ2-7, with D perhaps TRBD1 (8 bases). Trimming removed 4 bases at V and 1 base at J, with 14 bases between. The CDR3 is 15 amino acids. Germline V CDR1 and CDR2: LNHDA, SQIVND (reference sequence).

This clonotype was observed at least ten times. The junction and the germline gene differ at one end; a read error may be behind it. V gene TRBV5-3 combines with J gene TRBJ2-5, with no clear D. TRBV5-3 is marked as an open reading frame, function uncertain. This CDR3 has 11 amino acids. For the CDR3, the DNA is TGTGCCAGCAGCTTCGGCGAGACCCAGTACTTC. Amino acids: CASSFGETQYF.

This clonotype is categorized as medium-sized (0.01 to 0.1%). V is TRBV19 and J is TRBJ2-3, with 8 nucleotides matching TRBD2. CDR3 length equals 16 residues. Trimming took 3 bases from V and 1 from J; bases not matched to a gene: 6. Looked up from germline, CDR1 is LNHDA and CDR2 is SQIVND (reference sequence). The DNA of the CDR3 is TGTGCCAGTAGTATCGGAGCGGGGGCGCGCACAGATACGCAGTATTTT. It is translated as CASSIGAGARTDTQYF.